The following is a TCR beta chain sequence with its context. What it binds is not known. Germline-derived CDR1 and CDR2 are MGHRA and YSYEKL. V was shortened by 2 bases and J by 1 base, with 5 bases between the two germline ends. This CDR3 comprises 13 residues. The sample belongs to a study of siplizumab effects on memory and regulatory T cells. Here immunoSEQ multiplex PCR was the method, and the copy in TCRdb shows in-frame clones only, minus some. The data contain over 60,000 clones, about 90% of them seen just once; the ten biggest clones take up approximately 30%. Overall study findings and caveats: Memory cells seemed less diverse than naive T cells, which also seemed major contributors to the alloresponse.

The sequence derives from a human donor in good health. This rearrangement joins TRBV4-1 to TRBJ1-1; D is undetermined. Input material: CD8+ T cells sorted from blood. Here the CDR3 DNA reads TGCGCCAGCAGCCAAACCAGGAACACTGAAGCTTTCTTT. Translation gives CASSQTRNTEAFF.